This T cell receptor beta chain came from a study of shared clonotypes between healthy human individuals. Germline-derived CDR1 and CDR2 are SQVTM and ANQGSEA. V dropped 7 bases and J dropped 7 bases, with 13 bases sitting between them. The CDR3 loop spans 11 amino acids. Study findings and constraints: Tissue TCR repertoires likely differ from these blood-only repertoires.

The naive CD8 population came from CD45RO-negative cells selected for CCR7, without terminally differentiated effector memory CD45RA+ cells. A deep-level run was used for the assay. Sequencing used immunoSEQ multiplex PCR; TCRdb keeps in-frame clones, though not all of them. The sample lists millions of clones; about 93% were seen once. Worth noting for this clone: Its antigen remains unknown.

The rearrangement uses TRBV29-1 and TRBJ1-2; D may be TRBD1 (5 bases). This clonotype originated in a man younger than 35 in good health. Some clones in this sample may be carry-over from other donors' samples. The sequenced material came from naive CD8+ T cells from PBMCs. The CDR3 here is CSAPAGPGYTF. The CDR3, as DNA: TGCAGCGCCCCCGCGGGGCCTGGCTACACCTTC.